One and the same sample provided the 14 T cell receptor beta chains below, sequenced in a study of cytomegalovirus exposure and HLA in healthy donors. Assay: immunoSEQ multiplex PCR; the TCRdb copy retains only in-frame clones and omits some. The sample has about 310,000 clones, roughly 87% seen once. Source material: PBMCs. These receptors were obtained from a man in his thirties or forties in good health and CMV-seronegative.

This chain connects TRBV6-1 to TRBJ1-1; tentative D call: TRBD1 (5 bases). Germline values: CDR1 MNHNS, CDR2 SASEGT. The CDR3 totals 14 residues. Trimming left V 5 bases short and J 4 bases short, with 14 bases between. This CDR3 is CASSQWSGGTEAFF. As DNA, the CDR3 is TGTGCCAGCAGTCAATGGTCCGGGGGCACTGAAGCTTTCTTT.

This clone was seen only once. The genes are TRBV19 and TRBJ1-5; 7 nucleotides align to TRBD1. CDR3 size: 15 residues. Per the germline V gene, CDR1 is LNHDA and CDR2 is SQIVND (reference sequence). V lost 5 bases and J lost 5; bases outside the gene matches: 9. The CDR3 here is CASSPQTGRDQPQHF. CDR3 DNA sequence: TGTGCCAGTAGTCCCCAGACAGGGCGCGATCAGCCCCAGCATTTT. Variable domain in full (rest from reference TRBV19 and TRBJ1-5): DGGITQSPKYLFRKEGQNVTLSCEQNLNHDAMYWYRQDPGQGLRLIYYSQIVNDFQKGDIAEGYSVSREKKESFPLTVTSAQKNPTAFYLCASSPQTGRDQPQHFGDGTRLSIL.

The J gene is TRBJ2-7, the V gene TRBV5-4; 8 nucleotides line up with TRBD1. CDR3 length: 14 amino acids. Germline values: CDR1 SGHNT, CDR2 YYREEE (reference sequence). V lost 3 bases and J lost 5; bases outside the gene matches: 7. CDR3 nucleotide sequence: TGTGCCAGCAGCTCAGACAGGGGTAGTCACGAGCAGTACTTC. Protein product: CASSSDRGSHEQYF.

Details on this clone: The same CDR3 is also encoded by other DNA sequences in this sample. The rearrangement uses TRBV5-1 and TRBJ1-2, with D possibly being TRBD1 (5 bases). The CDR3 spans 13 residues. Germline loops: CDR1 SGHRS, CDR2 YFSETQ. The ends were cut back, 3 bases at V and 4 bases at J, with 10 bases in the middle. CDR3 in amino acids: CASSSTGVYGYTF. In nucleotides, the CDR3 is TGCGCCAGCAGCTCTACAGGAGTCTATGGCTACACCTTC. The variable domain in full, completed from reference TRBV5-1 and TRBJ1-2, reads KAGVTQTPRYLIKTRGQQVTLSCSPISGHRSVSWYQQTPGQGLQFLFEYFSETQRNKGNFPGRFSGRQFSNSRSEMNVSTLELGDSALYLCASSSTGVYGYTFGSGTRLTVV.

The chain recombines TRBV2 with TRBJ1-1; D perhaps matches TRBD1 (5 bases). The CDR3 covers 10 residues. Trimming shortened V by 6 bases and J by 11 bases, and 10 bases separated the two germline ends. Germline V gene sequence: CDR1 SNHLY, CDR2 FYNNEI. The CDR3 DNA is TGTGCCAGCAGGGGGCGACGGGCTTTCTTT. Amino acids: CASRGRRAFF. The full variable domain, rest sourced from reference TRBV2 and TRBJ1-1, is EPEVTQTPSHQVTQMGQEVILRCVPISNHLYFYWYRQILGQKVEFLVSFYNNEISEKSEIFDDQFSVERPDGSNFTLKIRSTKLEDSAMYFCASRGRRAFFGQGTRLTVV.

The genes are TRBV27 and TRBJ2-4; 7 positions agree with TRBD1. CDR3 length: 14 residues. With V trimmed by 3 bases and J by 8 bases, 7 bases remained unmatched. The germline CDR1 and CDR2 sequences are MNHEY and SMNVEV (reference sequence). CDR3 bases: TGTGCCAGCAGTTTTGGCAGGGGGATAGACATTCAGTACTTC. Its protein product is CASSFGRGIDIQYF.

This clone was detected a few times. The chain carries TRBV6-1 and TRBJ1-2; D is possibly TRBD1 (6 bases). The CDR3 spans 12 residues. The germline V gene encodes CDR1 MNHNS and CDR2 SASEGT. Trimming took 6 bases from V and 3 from J, leaving 8 bases between them. The CDR3 DNA reads TGTGCCAGCAGAAGACAGGACTATGGCTACACCTTC. As protein: CASRRQDYGYTF.

V gene TRBV5-1 combines with J gene TRBJ2-2; D might be TRBD1 (6 bases). The germline gives CDR1 SGHRS, CDR2 YFSETQ. The CDR3 spans 17 residues. Trimming removed 0 bases at V and 3 bases at J, with 15 bases between. CDR3 in DNA: TGCGCCAGCAGCTTGGGTCCTACAGGGCGGTACACCGGGGAGCTGTTTTTT. Protein product: CASSLGPTGRYTGELFF.

This clone was seen just once. The chain is built from TRBV7-9 and TRBJ1-2, with 7 bases lining up with TRBD1. This CDR3 is 15 amino acids long. Germline-derived CDR1 and CDR2 are SEHNR and FQNEAQ (reference sequence). The V segment lost 0 bases and the J segment 4 bases; nucleotides outside the gene matches: 5. CDR3 coding DNA: TGTGCCAGCAGCTTAGCAGGGGGCGGTCTCTATGGCTACACCTTC. Translating it yields CASSLAGGGLYGYTF. The full variable domain, with the rest looked up from reference TRBV7-9 and TRBJ1-2, is DTGVSQNPRHKITKRGQNVTFRCDPISEHNRLYWYRQTLGQGPEFLTYFQNEAQLEKSRLLSDRFSAERPKGSFSTLEIQRTEQGDSAMYLCASSLAGGGLYGYTFGSGTRLTVV.

The chain recombines TRBV6-1 with TRBJ2-7, with D possibly being TRBD2 (6 bases). CDR1 and CDR2 from the germline V gene are MNHNS and SASEGT. The CDR3 runs to 15 residues. Between the trimmed V and J ends, which lost 0 bases and 2 bases, there was a span of 11 bases. The CDR3 is CASSEAGTSPYEQYF. CDR3 in DNA: TGTGCCAGCAGTGAAGCAGGGACTTCCCCCTACGAGCAGTACTTC.

For the CDR3, the DNA is TGCGCCAGCAGCCCAACGACAGGGAGCTACGAGCAGTACTTC. Translating gives CASSPTTGSYEQYF. This chain links TRBV4-1 with TRBJ2-7, with 7 bases that match TRBD1. This CDR3 is 14 amino acids long. In germline, CDR1 is MGHRA, CDR2 YSYEKL. Trimming removed 4 bases from V and 3 bases from J; junction bases left unmatched: 6.

Here the CDR3 reads CASSTIGLVGNEQFF. As DNA, the CDR3 is TGTGCCAGCAGCACCATCGGACTAGTGGGTAATGAGCAGTTCTTC. V is TRBV13 and J is TRBJ2-1; 7 bases are shared with TRBD2. The V segment lost 5 bases and the J segment 7 bases; nucleotides outside the gene matches: 11. The CDR3 has 15 residues. Germline V CDR1 and CDR2: PRHDT, FYEKMQ (reference sequence).

This clone was detected only once. The chain employs TRBV6-6 and TRBJ2-7, with a tentative D call TRBD2 (5 bases). Trimming left V 7 bases short and J 2 bases short, with 21 bases between. CDR1 is MNHNY and CDR2 is SVGAGI in the germline V gene (reference sequence). The length of the CDR3 is 16 residues. The CDR3 spells CASTNGLPLVAYEQYF. For the CDR3, the DNA is TGTGCCAGCACTAACGGACTTCCGTTGGTCGCCTACGAGCAGTACTTC.

The chain carries TRBV10-3 and TRBJ1-2; D remains ambiguous. The CDR3 runs 12 residues. Germline V lookup: CDR1 ENHRY, CDR2 SYGVKD. V dropped 3 bases and J dropped 6 bases, with 8 bases sitting between them. The CDR3 DNA sequence: TGTGCCATCAGTGATTTCCTAGATGGCTACACCTTC. It codes for CAISDFLDGYTF.